This T cell receptor (beta chain) was obtained from a study of neurological immune-mediated disorders. Study results and limitations: It was HTLV-1-associated myelopathy that showed the most TCR clonal expansion, while multiple sclerosis showed the least, falling below healthy controls. No expanded-clone CDR3 amino acid sequence recurred across subjects, suggesting private TCR-beta repertoires.

Trimming took 4 bases from V and 2 from J, leaving 9 bases between them. CDR3 size: 13 residues. The germline V gene encodes CDR1 MNHEY and CDR2 SVGEGT. TCRdb processed the 5' RACE reads anew with MiXCR; each CDR3 protein has one entry. This sample has 60,000 to 90,000 distinct CDR3 sequences; roughly a tenth occur once, and the top ten carry 8.5% to 10%. This clonotype came up many times. Its specificity is unknown. The time point was: longitudinal time-point 1 (baseline). Sequenced material: PBMCs. The gene calls are TRBV6-2 or TRBV6-3 and TRBJ2-7, with unresolved D. The sequence was obtained from a man aged 25 to 40 in good health. The CDR3 DNA is TGTGCCAGCAGTTCCCTTGCGACCTACGAGCAGTACTTC. Encoded protein: CASSSLATYEQYF.